The next 14 T cell receptor beta chains were all read from a single sample in a study of T-cell memory formation after mild COVID-19. TCRdb reprocessed the 5' RACE reads with MiXCR, giving one entry per CDR3 protein. The table has more than 100,000 distinct CDR3 sequences, approximately 6.2% seen once. The sequencing input was PBMCs or a T cell subset sorted from them (not recorded which). The receptor set was obtained from an adult woman who had mild COVID-19 (a few samples of this study predate the infection). Cell type and time point are not known.

The V gene is TRBV3-1, the J gene TRBJ2-1; 9 positions match TRBD2. The CDR3 is 16 residues long. Trimming cost V 0 bases and J 4 bases; bases outside gene matches: 4. Per germline, CDR1 LGHDT and CDR2 YNNKEL (reference sequence). CDR3 sequence: CASSQEGLAGYNEQFF. CDR3 sequence (DNA): TGTGCCAGCAGCCAAGAAGGGCTAGCGGGGTACAATGAGCAGTTCTTC.

A few counts support this clonotype. The V and J genes are TRBV6-5 and TRBJ1-2; 9 bases map to TRBD1. Germline V gives CDR1 MNHEY, CDR2 SVGAGI. J gave up 0 bases and V 10 bases, and 3 bases lay outside the gene matches. The CDR3 consists of 13 residues. CDR3 nucleotide sequence: TGTGCCACCAGGACAGGGGCTAACTATGGCTACACCTTC. It codes for CATRTGANYGYTF.

The table lists this clonotype with a few counts. The gene calls are TRBV24-1 and TRBJ2-2, with 10 bases identical to TRBD1. This CDR3 comprises 16 residues. Per the germline V gene, CDR1 is KGHDR and CDR2 is SFDVKD. V trimming: 3 bases; J trimming: 4 bases; junction bases outside the gene matches: 4. CDR3 DNA: TGTGCCACCAGTGATGCCGGGACAGGGGTCACCGGGGAGCTGTTTTTT. Its protein product is CATSDAGTGVTGELFF.

This chain uses TRBV6-6 with TRBJ2-5; TRBD2 aligns across 8 bases. The CDR3 consists of 15 residues. CDR1 and CDR2 (germline): MNHNY, SVGAGI (reference sequence). The V segment lost 2 bases and the J segment 5 bases; nucleotides outside the gene matches: 7. CDR3 loop: CASSYGTSSGETQYF. The CDR3 nucleotides read TGTGCCAGCAGTTACGGGACTAGTAGCGGTGAGACCCAGTACTTC.

This clonotype came up a few times. The rearrangement links TRBV20-1 to TRBJ1-1, with TRBD1 as a possible D gene (6 bases). The ends were cut back, 6 bases at V and 6 bases at J, with 17 bases in the middle. The CDR3 consists of 13 residues. Per germline, CDR1 DFQATT and CDR2 SNEGSKA (reference sequence). In DNA form, the CDR3 reads TGCAGTGCCCAGGGGAGCCCGAGGGCTGAAGCTTTCTTT. It translates to CSAQGSPRAEAFF.

This clonotype was seen at least ten times. The chain recombines TRBV20-1 with TRBJ2-6, with D perhaps TRBD1 or TRBD2 (7 bases each). Looked up from germline, CDR1 is DFQATT and CDR2 is SNEGSKA (reference sequence). The CDR3 totals 16 residues. Trimming pared 4 bases from V and 2 bases from J, leaving 15 bases between. The CDR3 nucleotides read TGCAGTGCTACCAGGGGAGGGGGCACTGGGGCCAACGTCCTGACTTTC. Translation: CSATRGGGTGANVLTF.

This clonotype occurred a few times. The chain uses TRBV5-6 and TRBJ1-2; no clear D gene. Trimming cost V 4 bases and J 3 bases, with 10 bases left between them. This CDR3 has 13 residues. Per germline, CDR1 SGHDT and CDR2 YYEEEE. The CDR3 DNA reads as TGTGCCAGCAGCCTCGGACGGTACTATGGCTACACCTTC. It is translated as CASSLGRYYGYTF.

This rearrangement joins TRBV20-1 to TRBJ1-5; TRBD1 matches 7 bases. Germline V gene data show CDR1 as DFQATT and CDR2 as SNEGSKA (reference sequence). V shed 4 bases and J 6 bases; nucleotides not matched to a gene: 9. The CDR3 totals 14 residues. CDR3 loop: CSATGQAVGQPQHF. DNA of the CDR3: TGCAGTGCTACTGGACAGGCCGTCGGTCAGCCCCAGCATTTT.

This clonotype was counted at least ten times. V is TRBV24-1 and J is TRBJ2-1; 8 bases fit TRBD2. Germline values: CDR1 KGHDR, CDR2 SFDVKD. J gave up 5 bases and V 7 bases, and 6 bases lay outside the gene matches. CDR3 length: 14 residues. The CDR3 is CATRGAGVHNEQFF. In DNA form, the CDR3 reads TGTGCCACCAGGGGAGCGGGAGTACACAATGAGCAGTTCTTC.

This clonotype was counted only a few times. This likely comes from a read error, as the CDR3 has no conserved phenylalanine or tryptophan at its end. V is TRBV11-2 and J is TRBJ2-7; D perhaps matches TRBD1 (5 bases). Germline lookup yields CDR1 SGHAT and CDR2 FQNNGV. V was pared by 0 bases and J by 4 bases, with 10 bases between. CDR3 length: 14 amino acids. CDR3 nucleotide sequence: TGTGCCAGCAGCTTAGAGGGCAGGGTATACGAGCAGTACCTC. Translating it yields CASSLEGRVYEQYL.

This clonotype was seen ten or more times. The chain recombines TRBV7-8 with TRBJ2-1; TRBD2 matches 8 bases. CDR1 SGHVS and CDR2 FQNEAQ come from the germline V gene. The CDR3 spans 14 residues. Losses at the gene ends were 4 bases for V and 9 bases for J; bases not matched to a gene: 8. The CDR3 nucleotides are TGTGCCAGCAGCTCTCATAGCGGGAAGGGTGAGCAGTTCTTC. Protein product: CASSSHSGKGEQFF.

This clonotype has only a few counts. The chain has TRBV7-9 and TRBJ1-3; perhaps TRBD1 as D (5 bases). This CDR3 region has 15 residues. Trimming took 5 bases from V and 0 from J, leaving 11 bases between them. Germline assignment: CDR1 SEHNR and CDR2 FQNEAQ (reference sequence). This CDR3 is CASSVAGNSGNTIYF. The DNA of the CDR3 is TGTGCCAGCAGCGTCGCAGGGAACTCTGGAAACACCATATATTTT.

This chain uses TRBV20-1 with TRBJ2-7; 7 bases align to TRBD2. CDR3 length equals 14 residues. V trimming: 5 bases; J trimming: 5 bases; junction bases outside the gene matches: 12. Germline V CDR1 and CDR2: DFQATT, SNEGSKA (reference sequence). The CDR3 DNA sequence: TGCAGTGCTCGAACGGCGGGAGTGGGAGACGAGCAGTACTTC. Residues: CSARTAGVGDEQYF.

J is TRBJ2-3 and V is TRBV2; the D gene is possibly TRBD1 (6 bases). Deletions cut 4 bases from V and 8 bases from J, with 19 bases between. This CDR3 has 15 amino acids. The germline gives CDR1 SNHLY, CDR2 FYNNEI. Here the CDR3 DNA reads TGTGCCAGCAGTGGTCCGGGGACATTTCTGATTACGCAGTATTTT. It yields the protein CASSGPGTFLITQYF.